The source of this T cell receptor (beta chain) is a study of identical twins. Findings and caveats of the study: Within twin pairs, the out-of-frame alpha sequences they shared showed excess low generation probability.

TCRdb recomputed calls from the 5' RACE reads with MiXCR, one row per CDR3 protein. This table has 650,000 to 750,000 distinct CDR3 sequences, around 20% appearing once. This clonotype was found a few times. Its antigen remains unknown. Germline V gene sequence: CDR1 SGHRS, CDR2 YFSETQ. V lost 4 bases and J 2 bases, leaving 19 bases between the germline ends. CDR3 size: 17 residues. Separately, the same data were catalogued under a study of T cells expressing NK-cell markers. That study reports: Sorted CD3+CD56+NKG2C+, CD3+CD56+NKG2C- and CD3+CD56-NKG2C+ T-cell subsets were beta-chain profiled. HCMV specificity of the expanded NKG2C+ T cell clones was not established.

J is TRBJ2-1 and V is TRBV5-1; the D is unclear. The sample was PBMCs. The sequence was collected from a woman between 18 and 30 years old in good health. The chain's CDR3 is CASSNWGGDGAYNEQFF. The CDR3 DNA sequence: TGCGCCAGCAGCAACTGGGGTGGGGATGGCGCCTACAATGAGCAGTTCTTC.